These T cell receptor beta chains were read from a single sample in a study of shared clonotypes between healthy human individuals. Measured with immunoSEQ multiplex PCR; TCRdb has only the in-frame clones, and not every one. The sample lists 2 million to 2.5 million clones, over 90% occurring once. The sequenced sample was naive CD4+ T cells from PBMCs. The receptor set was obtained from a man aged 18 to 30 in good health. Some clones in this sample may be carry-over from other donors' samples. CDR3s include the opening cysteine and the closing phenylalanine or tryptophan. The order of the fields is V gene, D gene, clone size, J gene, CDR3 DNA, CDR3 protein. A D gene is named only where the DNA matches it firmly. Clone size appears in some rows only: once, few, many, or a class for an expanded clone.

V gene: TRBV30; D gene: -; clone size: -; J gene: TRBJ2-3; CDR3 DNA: TGTGCCTGGAGTGCCGACGCGGGTGTAGCAGATACGCAGTATTTT; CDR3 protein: CAWSADAGVADTQYF
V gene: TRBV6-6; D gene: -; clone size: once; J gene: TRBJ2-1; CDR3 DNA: TGTGCCAGCAGTTATGCGGCGGCAGTAAGCGGCAAGTTCTTC; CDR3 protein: CASSYAAAVSGKFF
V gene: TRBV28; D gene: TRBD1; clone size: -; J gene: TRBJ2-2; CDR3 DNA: TGTGCCAGCATAGACAGGGCTGACGCCGGGGAGCTGTTTTTT; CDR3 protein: CASIDRADAGELFF
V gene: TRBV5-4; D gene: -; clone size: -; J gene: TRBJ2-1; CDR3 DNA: TGTGCCAGCAGCCCAGGGTTGAATGAGCAGTTCTTC; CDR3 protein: CASSPGLNEQFF
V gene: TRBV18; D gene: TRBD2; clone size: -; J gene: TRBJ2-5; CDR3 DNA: TGTGCCAGCTCACCTGGACCCCGAGCGGGAGGGCCGGGGGAGACCCAGTACTTC; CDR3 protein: CASSPGPRAGGPGETQYF
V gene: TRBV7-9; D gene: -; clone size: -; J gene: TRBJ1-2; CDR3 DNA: TGTGCCAGCAGCTTAGCTGAAGGGGGCTATGGCTACACCTTC; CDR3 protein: CASSLAEGGYGYTF
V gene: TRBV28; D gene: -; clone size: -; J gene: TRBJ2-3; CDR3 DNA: TGTGCCACACAACCGGGGGACAGACTCACAGATACGCAGTATTTT; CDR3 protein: CATQPGDRLTDTQYF
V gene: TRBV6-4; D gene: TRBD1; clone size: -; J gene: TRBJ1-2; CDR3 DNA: TGTGCCAGCAGGGAACAACAGGGGGCAAACTATGGCTACACCTTC; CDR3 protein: CASREQQGANYGYTF
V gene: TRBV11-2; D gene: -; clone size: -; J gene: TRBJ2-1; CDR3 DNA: TGTGCCAGCAGCTTATCGATCGGGACGTACAATGAGCAGTTCTTC; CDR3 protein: CASSLSIGTYNEQFF
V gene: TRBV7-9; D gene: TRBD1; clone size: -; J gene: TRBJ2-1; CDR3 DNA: TGTGCCAGCAGCTTGGGACAGGGTCGAGAGCAGTTCTTC; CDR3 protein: CASSLGQGREQFF
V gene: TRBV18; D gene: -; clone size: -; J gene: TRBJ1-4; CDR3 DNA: TGTGCCAGCTCACCATCTCTCGTCCGGGAAACGACTAATGAAAAACTGTTTTTT; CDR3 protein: CASSPSLVRETTNEKLFF
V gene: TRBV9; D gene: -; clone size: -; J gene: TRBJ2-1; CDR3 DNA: TGTGCCAGCAGCGTAGCTCCGGTTTACAATGAGCAGTTCTTC; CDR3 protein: CASSVAPVYNEQFF
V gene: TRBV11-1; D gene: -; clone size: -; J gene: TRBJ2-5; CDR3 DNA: TGTGCCAGCAGCTTCGAGGAGACCCAGTACTTC; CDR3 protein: CASSFEETQYF
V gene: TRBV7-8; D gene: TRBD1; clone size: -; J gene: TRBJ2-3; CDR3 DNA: TGTGCCAGCAGCTTATCGCGGACAGGGAGGGATACGCAGTATTTT; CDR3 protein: CASSLSRTGRDTQYF
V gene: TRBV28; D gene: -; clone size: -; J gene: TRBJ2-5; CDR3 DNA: TGTGCCAGCAGTTGGGCCGCCGCAGGGTGGGTGGAGACCCAGTACTTC; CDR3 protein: CASSWAAAGWVETQYF
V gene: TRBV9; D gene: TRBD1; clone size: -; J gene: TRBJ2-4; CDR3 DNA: TGTGCCAGCAGCCCCCGGACAGGGTTAGACATTCAGTACTTC; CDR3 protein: CASSPRTGLDIQYF
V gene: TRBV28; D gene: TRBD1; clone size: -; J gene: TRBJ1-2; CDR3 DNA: TGTGCCAGCAGTTCGGACAGGGGGCCTGGCTACACCTTC; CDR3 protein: CASSSDRGPGYTF
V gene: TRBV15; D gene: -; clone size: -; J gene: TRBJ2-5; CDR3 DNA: TGTGCCACCAGCACGGCGGAGGCGGAGACCCAGTACTTC; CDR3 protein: CATSTAEAETQYF
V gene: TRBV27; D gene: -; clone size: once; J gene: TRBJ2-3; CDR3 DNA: TGTGCCAGCAGTTTATTGGGCGGGTGGGACACAGATACGCAGTATTTT; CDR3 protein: CASSLLGGWDTDTQYF
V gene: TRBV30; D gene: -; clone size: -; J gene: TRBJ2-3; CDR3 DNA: TGTGCCTGGCGGATCCTGCTCGCAGATACGCAGTATTTT; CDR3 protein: CAWRILLADTQYF
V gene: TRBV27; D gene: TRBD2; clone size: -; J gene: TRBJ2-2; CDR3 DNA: TGTGCCACAGCTGTTTGGGGCGGGGGGGGGCCGGGCACCGGGGAGCTGTTTTTT; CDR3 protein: CATAVWGGGGPGTGELFF
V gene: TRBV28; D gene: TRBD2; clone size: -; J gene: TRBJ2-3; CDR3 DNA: TGTGCCCTCCGTGGCGGGAGTACGGATACGCAGTATTTT; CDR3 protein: CALRGGSTDTQYF
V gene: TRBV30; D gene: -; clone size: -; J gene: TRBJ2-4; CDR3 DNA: TGTGCCTGGAGTACAACTAGGTTGAGCATTCAGTACTTC; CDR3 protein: CAWSTTRLSIQYF